This T cell receptor beta chain is drawn from a study of T-cell memory formation after mild COVID-19. Study-wide context: TCR clusters showed largely donor specificity.

Concerning this clonotype itself: The antigen is undetermined.

Researchers used 5'RACE with constant-segment primers to make TCR alpha and TCR beta cDNA libraries that carry sample barcodes and UMIs. TCRdb re-called the 5' RACE reads with MiXCR, one entry per CDR3 protein. Of around 370,000 distinct CDR3 sequences in the sample, 20% to 25% were seen once. CDR3 size: 13 residues. Germline V gene data show CDR1 as SGHRS and CDR2 as YFSETQ. V lost 4 bases, J lost 12 bases, and 16 bases lay in between. Study-level findings and limits: The pre-infection memory compartment contained some responding clones, suggesting cross-reactive memory joined.

Material: PBMCs or a T cell subset sorted from them (not recorded which). The receptor's source is an adult woman who had mild COVID-19 (a few samples of this study predate the infection). Cell type and time point are not known. The chain has TRBV5-1 and TRBJ1-4; the D gene is possibly TRBD1 (6 bases). CDR3 nucleotide sequence: TGCGCCAGCAGCCATCCAGACAGGAGGGAACTGTTTTTT. Its protein is CASSHPDRRELFF.